A single TCR beta chain is shown here with its context. Its matching antigen is unknown. These data are taken from a study of a mutant IDH1 vaccine in newly diagnosed glioma. Study at large: Patients began vaccination 4-6 weeks after radiotherapy alone, or with temozolomide cycles.

CDR1 MNHEY and CDR2 SMNVEV come from the germline V gene (reference sequence). This CDR3 has 13 residues. V lost 4 bases and J 0 bases, leaving 7 bases between the germline ends. Profiled with immunoSEQ multiplex PCR; TCRdb holds only in-frame clones, not every one. The data contain tens of thousands of clones, 82% of them singletons. As for time point: week 23, last vaccination. What each vaccine dose contained was 300 ug of mutant IDH1 20-mer peptide, accompanied by topical imiquimod. This chain connects TRBV27 to TRBJ2-7, with D hard to call. Specimen: PBMCs, collected from a glioma patient whose treatment included an IDH1 peptide vaccine. The sequence was collected from a man aged 25 to 40 with glioma. CDR3 residues: CASSYSASYEQYF. The CDR3 DNA reads as TGTGCCAGCAGTTATTCAGCCTCCTACGAGCAGTACTTC.